This TCR beta chain is from a study of blood T cell repertoires in COVID-19. Looking at the study overall: Samples came from the United States, Italy and Spain, spanning acute and convalescent COVID-19. Sample material is recorded as cDNA or gDNA derived from T cells, B-cell-depleted T cells, or PBMCs.

Authors' methods: Quantification of nucleated cells was approximated via reference gene primer amplification. The method was immunoSEQ multiplex PCR; TCRdb's version includes in-frame clones alone and lacks a portion of them. V, J and clone size are taken as reported in that table, and D and trimming were inferred from the DNA itself. The sample has some 100,000 clones, around nine tenths seen once. The V end lost 0 bases, the J end lost 0 bases, and 13 bases lay between the germline ends. The V gene's germline CDR1 is SGHRS and CDR2 YFSETQ. The CDR3 has 17 amino acids. The specimen was peripheral blood. The chain combines TRBV5-1 with TRBJ1-3; tentative D call: TRBD1 (6 bases). This clonotype originated in a man in his forties or fifties with acute or convalescent COVID-19. The DNA of the CDR3 is TGCGCCAGCAGCTTGGGTTACAGGGCAACCTCTGGAAACACCATATATTTT. Translating gives CASSLGYRATSGNTIYF.